This T cell receptor (beta chain) appears in the sequencing data of a study of blood T cell repertoires in COVID-19. Study overall: Sources were T cells, B-cell-depleted T cells, or PBMCs; the material itself was cDNA or gDNA.

Authors' data handling: Estimates of nucleated cell counts were drawn from the amplification of reference gene primers. Generated by immunoSEQ multiplex PCR, the TCRdb table keeps only in-frame clones and is missing some. V and J calls plus clone size are reproduced from that table; the DNA served to infer D and trimming. The sample has about 240,000 clones, about nine tenths seen once. Germline CDR1 reads SGDLS; CDR2 reads YYNGEE. The CDR3 has 13 residues. For this clone: At one end the junction does not follow the germline gene, possibly because of a read error.

The study drew participants aged about 18 to 95 years from under 30 US areas. Cohorts were determined from participant-reported clinical history. The sample was PBMCs or T cells enriched from blood (not recorded which). This clonotype was obtained from a woman aged 30 to 39 with acute COVID-19. The chain couples TRBV9 to TRBJ1-2; D is uncertain. The CDR3 sequence: CASSPPGDQQKLF. CDR3 DNA: TGTGCCAGCAGCCCCCCCGGGGATCAGCAGAAGCTCTTC.